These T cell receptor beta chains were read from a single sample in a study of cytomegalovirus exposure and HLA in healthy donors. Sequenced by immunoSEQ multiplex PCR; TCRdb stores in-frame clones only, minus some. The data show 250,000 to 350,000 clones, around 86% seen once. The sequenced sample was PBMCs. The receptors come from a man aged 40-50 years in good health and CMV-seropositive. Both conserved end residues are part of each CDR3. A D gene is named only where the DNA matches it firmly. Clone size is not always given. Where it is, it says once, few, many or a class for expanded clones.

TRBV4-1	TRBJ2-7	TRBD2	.	CASSQGTVRGGSYEQYF	TGCGCCAGCAGCCAAGGTACTGTGCGGGGGGGGTCCTACGAGCAGTACTTC
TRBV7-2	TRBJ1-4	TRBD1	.	CASSLGTGAPNEKLFF	TGTGCCAGCAGCTTAGGGACAGGCGCCCCTAATGAAAAACTGTTTTTT
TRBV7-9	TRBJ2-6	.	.	CASSLALSNSGANVLTF	TGTGCCAGCAGCTTAGCACTGAGTAACTCTGGGGCCAACGTCCTGACTTTC
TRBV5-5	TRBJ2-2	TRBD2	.	CASSPRQTQRRGAGELFF	TGTGCCAGCAGCCCCAGGCAGACCCAGCGTCGGGGGGCCGGGGAGCTGTTTTTT
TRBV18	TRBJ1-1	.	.	CASSLTGRGTEAFF	TGTGCCAGCTCACTAACAGGGCGTGGCACTGAAGCTTTCTTT
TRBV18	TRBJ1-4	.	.	CASSPPVQGPPSGEKLFF	TGTGCCAGCTCACCACCGGTTCAGGGGCCGCCGTCTGGTGAAAAACTGTTTTTT
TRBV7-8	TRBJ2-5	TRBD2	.	CASSLPGTSVVTQYF	TGTGCCAGCAGCTTACCGGGGACTAGCGTGGTGACCCAGTACTTC
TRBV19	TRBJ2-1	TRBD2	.	CASSTTSGGYNEQFF	TGTGCCAGTAGTACTACTAGCGGAGGCTACAATGAGCAGTTCTTC
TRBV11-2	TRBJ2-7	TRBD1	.	CASSLQGAGYEQYF	TGTGCCAGCAGCCTGCAGGGGGCTGGTTACGAGCAGTACTTC
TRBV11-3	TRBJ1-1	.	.	CASSTTVNTEAFF	TGTGCCAGCAGCACAACAGTGAACACTGAAGCTTTCTTT
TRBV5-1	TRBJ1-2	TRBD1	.	CASSPGGRGRGYTF	TGCGCCAGCAGCCCCGGGGGCAGGGGGAGAGGCTACACCTTC
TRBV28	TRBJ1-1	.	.	CASSSGGVLNTEAFF	TGTGCCAGCAGTTCGGGGGGCGTCTTGAACACTGAAGCTTTCTTT
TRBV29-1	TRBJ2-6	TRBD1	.	CSVEGQGRSGANVLTF	TGCAGCGTTGAGGGACAGGGAAGATCTGGGGCCAACGTCCTGACTTTC
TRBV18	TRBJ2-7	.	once	CASSPNNGSLYEQYF	TGTGCCAGCTCACCAAATAACGGGAGTCTTTACGAGCAGTACTTC
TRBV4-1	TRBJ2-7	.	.	CASSQGQFQGITSYEQYF	TGCGCCAGCAGCCAAGGACAGTTCCAGGGGATAACCTCCTACGAGCAGTACTTC
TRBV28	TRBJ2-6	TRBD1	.	CASSTTGDSGANVLTF	TGTGCCAGCAGTACGACAGGGGACTCTGGGGCCAACGTCCTGACTTTC
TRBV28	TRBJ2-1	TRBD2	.	CASSPGTSDNEQFF	TGTGCCAGCAGTCCCGGGACTAGTGACAATGAGCAGTTCTTC
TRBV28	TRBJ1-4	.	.	CASSLLDKAEKLFF	TGTGCCAGCAGTTTGCTGGACAAGGCGGAAAAACTGTTTTTT